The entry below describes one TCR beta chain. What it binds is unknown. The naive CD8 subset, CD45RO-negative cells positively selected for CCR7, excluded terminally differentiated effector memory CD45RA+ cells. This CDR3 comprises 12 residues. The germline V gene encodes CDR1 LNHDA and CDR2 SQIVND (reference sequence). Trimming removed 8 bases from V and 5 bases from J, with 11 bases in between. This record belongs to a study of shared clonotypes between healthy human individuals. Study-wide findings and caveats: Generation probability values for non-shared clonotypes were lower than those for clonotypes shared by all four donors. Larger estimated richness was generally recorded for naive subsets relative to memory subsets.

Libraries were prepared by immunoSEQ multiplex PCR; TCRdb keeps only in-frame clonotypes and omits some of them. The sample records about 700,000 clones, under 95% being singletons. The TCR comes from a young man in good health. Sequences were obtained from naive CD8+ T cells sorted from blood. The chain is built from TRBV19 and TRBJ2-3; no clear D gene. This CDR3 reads CASSPWGDTQYF. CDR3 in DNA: TGTGCCAGTTCACCCTGGGGAGATACGCAGTATTTT.